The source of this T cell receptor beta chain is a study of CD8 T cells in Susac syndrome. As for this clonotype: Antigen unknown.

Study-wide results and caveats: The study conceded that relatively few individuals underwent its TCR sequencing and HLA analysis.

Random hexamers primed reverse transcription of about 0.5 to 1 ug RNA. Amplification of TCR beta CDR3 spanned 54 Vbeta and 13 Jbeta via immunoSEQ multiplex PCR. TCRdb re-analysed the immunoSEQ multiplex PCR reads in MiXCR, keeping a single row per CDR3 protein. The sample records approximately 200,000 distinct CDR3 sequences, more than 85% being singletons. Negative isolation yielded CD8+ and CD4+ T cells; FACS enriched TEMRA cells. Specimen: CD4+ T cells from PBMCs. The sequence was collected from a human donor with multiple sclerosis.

CDR3 protein: CASSYSEGYFSTDTQYF. In DNA form, the CDR3 reads TGTGCCAGCAGTTACTCGGAGGGGTACTTTAGCACAGATACGCAGTATTTT. This sequence joins TRBV6-5 and TRBJ2-3; maybe TRBD2 (6 bases). Per the germline V gene, CDR1 is MNHEY and CDR2 is SVGAGI. This CDR3 comprises 17 residues. Trimming left V 0 bases short and J 0 bases short, with 13 bases between.